The 20 T cell receptor beta chains below all came from one sample that was sequenced in a study of blood T cell repertoires in COVID-19. Using immunoSEQ multiplex PCR, the repertoire was profiled, and TCRdb retains in-frame clones only, with some absent. The data contain roughly 480,000 clones, 80% to 90% of them seen just once; the ten biggest clones take up around 0.92%. The source material was peripheral blood. The receptors derive from a man aged 18 to 29 with COVID-19, enrolled during active disease.

The genes are TRBV7-8 and TRBJ1-5; TRBD1 might be the D (6 bases). The germline gives CDR1 SGHVS, CDR2 FQNEAQ. Trimming removed 1 base from V and 2 bases from J, with 15 bases in between. This CDR3 region has 17 residues. The CDR3 region has the DNA TGTGCCAGCAGCTTAGGTGGGCAAGGGGGACGCAATCAGCCCCAGCATTTT. It specifies CASSLGGQGGRNQPQHF.

This clone was observed a single time. The chain links TRBV19 to TRBJ2-7; D is perhaps TRBD2 (6 bases). The CDR3 loop spans 13 amino acids. Germline V gives CDR1 LNHDA, CDR2 SQIVND (reference sequence). Trimming removed 4 bases from V and 9 bases from J, with 16 bases in between. The CDR3: CASSTWGDGWQYF. As DNA, the CDR3 is TGTGCCAGTAGTACCTGGGGGGACGGGTGGCAGTACTTC.

The V gene is TRBV18, the J gene TRBJ2-5; the D gene is possibly TRBD2 (5 bases). The germline CDR1 and CDR2 sequences are KGHSH and LQKENI. Deletions cut 6 bases from V and 5 bases from J, with 13 bases between. The CDR3 loop spans 13 amino acids. The CDR3 loop reads CASSPRVWETQYF. The CDR3 DNA follows: TGTGCCAGCTCCCCGAGGGTTTGGGAGACCCAGTACTTC.

This clone has more than one count but fewer than ten. The chain uses TRBV3-1 (or the pseudogene TRBV3-2) and TRBJ2-5; 10 nucleotides align to TRBD1. The CDR3 is 14 amino acids. V trimming: 3 bases; J trimming: 6 bases; junction bases outside the gene matches: 4. The germline CDR1 and CDR2 sequences are LGHDT and YNNKEL (reference sequence). CDR3 nucleotide sequence: TGTGCCAGCAGCCAGACAGGGGGCGGGCAGACCCAGTACTTC. This gives the protein CASSQTGGGQTQYF.

The CDR3 reads CASSDRRAGGFYEQYF. CDR3 coding DNA: TGTGCCAGCAGTGATAGGAGGGCGGGGGGGTTCTACGAGCAGTACTTC. This sequence joins TRBV6-1 and TRBJ2-7, with 9 nucleotides matching TRBD2. Germline V gene lookup returns CDR1 MNHNS and CDR2 SASEGT. Germline trimming cut 3 bases from V and 3 bases from J; bases unmatched to any gene: 9. The CDR3 extends over 16 amino acids.

The rearrangement joins TRBV5-8 to TRBJ1-1, with 9 nucleotides matching TRBD1. The ends lost 4 bases at V and 11 bases at J; junction bases unmatched: 6. CDR3 length equals 12 residues. Germline V CDR1 and CDR2: SGHTS, YDEGEE. CDR3 nucleotide sequence: TGTGCCAGCAGCCGGACAGGGGCCGGGGCTTTCTTT. Amino acid sequence: CASSRTGAGAFF.

J is TRBJ1-1 and V is TRBV29-1; TRBD1 might be the D (5 bases). Trimming removed 4 bases at V and 2 bases at J, with 11 bases between. Germline assignment: CDR1 SQVTM and CDR2 ANQGSEA. The CDR3 extends over 13 amino acids. The CDR3 DNA is TGCAGCGTTGTAGGGACTCAAAACACTGAAGCTTTCTTT. It yields the protein CSVVGTQNTEAFF.

V usage is TRBV5-4 and J usage is TRBJ2-5; 10 nucleotides align to TRBD2. This CDR3 is built from 16 residues. The V segment lost 4 bases and the J segment 7 bases; nucleotides outside the gene matches: 13. The germline V gene encodes CDR1 SGHNT and CDR2 YYREEE (reference sequence). CDR3 protein: CASSGRTSGSSGTQYF. The CDR3 DNA reads as TGTGCCAGCAGCGGGCGGACTAGCGGATCTTCGGGGACCCAGTACTTC.

The sample holds one count of this clone. An end of the junction does not agree with germline; a read error may underlie this. This chain joins TRBV12-3 or TRBV12-4 and TRBJ1-5; a weak D match, TRBD1 (6 bases). The length of the CDR3 is 13 residues. DNA of the CDR3: TGTGCCAGCAGTTTAGGGGGGGGCAGGTGGTATTCTTTT. It yields the protein CASSLGGGRWYSF.

This chain connects TRBV6-2 or TRBV6-3 to TRBJ2-2; 8 nucleotides align to TRBD1. Germline trimming cut 5 bases from V and 13 bases from J; bases unmatched to any gene: 3. Germline CDR1 reads MNHEY; CDR2 reads SVGEGT. The CDR3 length is 11 residues. The CDR3 nucleotides are TGTGCCAGCAGTCGGGACAGGAGGCTGTTTTTT. It specifies CASSRDRRLFF.

This chain joins TRBV24-1 and TRBJ2-3; 9 bases are shared with TRBD2. The CDR3 runs to 18 residues. V trimming: 4 bases; J trimming: 2 bases; junction bases outside the gene matches: 12. Germline loops: CDR1 KGHDR, CDR2 SFDVKD. In DNA form, the CDR3 reads TGTGCCACCAGTGACCCCTCGGGGCTAGCGGGGTACACAGATACGCAGTATTTT. It specifies CATSDPSGLAGYTDTQYF.

The gene calls are TRBV11-3 and TRBJ2-2; no clear D. V was cut by 3 bases and J by 3 bases, with 8 bases left in between. CDR1 and CDR2 from the germline V gene are SGHNT and YENEEA. This CDR3 has 14 residues. The CDR3 protein is CASSFLGDTGELFF. CDR3 sequence (DNA): TGTGCCAGCAGCTTCTTGGGCGACACCGGGGAGCTGTTTTTT.

The rearrangement uses TRBV7-8 and TRBJ1-2; unclear D gene. The CDR3 is 14 residues long. V lost 5 bases and J lost 6, with 16 bases in between. Per germline, CDR1 SGHVS and CDR2 FQNEAQ. The DNA of the CDR3 is TGTGCCAGCAGCCCAGATCCCTCCTTTCATGGCTACACCTTC. Translating it yields CASSPDPSFHGYTF.

This rearrangement joins TRBV9 to TRBJ2-1, with TRBD2 identical over 8 bases. Germline assignment: CDR1 SGDLS and CDR2 YYNGEE. The CDR3 is made up of 15 amino acids. V lost 4 bases, J lost 4 bases, and 7 bases stayed unmatched. DNA of the CDR3: TGTGCCAGCAGCTCACTAGCGGCACATTACAATGAGCAGTTCTTC. It specifies CASSSLAAHYNEQFF.

The rearrangement links TRBV6-2 or TRBV6-3 to TRBJ2-7, with 10 bases lining up with TRBD2. V lost 6 bases and J lost 4; bases outside the gene matches: 15. The CDR3 covers 17 residues. Looked up from germline, CDR1 is MNHEY and CDR2 is SVGEGT. Here the CDR3 DNA reads TGTGCCAGCAGCTTGGGGGGGACCGGGACTAGCGTGTACGAGCAGTACTTC. It yields the protein CASSLGGTGTSVYEQYF.

This chain joins TRBV2 and TRBJ2-1; TRBD2 matches at 9 bases. The CDR3 loop spans 15 amino acids. Germline CDR1 is SNHLY and CDR2 is FYNNEI. V lost 6 bases to trimming and J lost 7 bases; unmatched junction nucleotides: 10. As DNA, the CDR3 is TGTGCCAGCAGACGGATTCGGACTAGCGCTAATGAGCAGTTCTTC. Translating gives CASRRIRTSANEQFF.

The CDR3 sequence: CASSVAGTAGSPLHF. The CDR3 coding sequence is TGTGCCAGCAGTGTCGCCGGGACCGCGGGATCACCCCTCCACTTT. The chain has TRBV6-4 and TRBJ1-6, with a tentative D call TRBD1 (5 bases). Trimming took 4 bases from V and 10 from J, leaving 17 bases between them. The CDR3 spans 15 residues. CDR1 is MRHNA and CDR2 is SNTAGT in the germline V gene.

This clone was seen only a few times. J is TRBJ2-2 and V is TRBV7-9; D not certain. CDR3 length: 15 amino acids. Germline V gene sequence: CDR1 SEHNR, CDR2 FQNEAQ (reference sequence). V shed 1 base and J shed 4 bases, with 10 bases lying between them. CDR3 DNA sequence: TGTGCCAGCAGCTTAGGAGCGTCGTTCACCGGGGAGCTGTTTTTT. This translates into CASSLGASFTGELFF.

The chain combines TRBV18 with TRBJ1-3, with 8 bases aligning to TRBD1. Germline V CDR1 and CDR2: KGHSH, LQKENI. V lost 4 bases, J lost 1 base, and 6 bases stayed unmatched. This CDR3 contains 16 residues. The CDR3 loop is CASSHDRGRSGNTIYF. The CDR3 DNA sequence: TGTGCCAGCTCACACGACAGGGGTCGGTCTGGAAACACCATATATTTT.

This clone showed up just once. The chain uses TRBV4-2 and TRBJ1-2, with 9 positions matching TRBD1. The junction had 10 bases not matched to a gene; V was cut back by 4 bases and J by 7 bases. Germline V CDR1 and CDR2: LGHNA, YNFKEQ. The CDR3 spans 15 residues. For the CDR3, the DNA is TGTGCCAGCAGCCTTGGATCGGGACAGGGCCTTGGCTACACCTTC. Translating it yields CASSLGSGQGLGYTF.